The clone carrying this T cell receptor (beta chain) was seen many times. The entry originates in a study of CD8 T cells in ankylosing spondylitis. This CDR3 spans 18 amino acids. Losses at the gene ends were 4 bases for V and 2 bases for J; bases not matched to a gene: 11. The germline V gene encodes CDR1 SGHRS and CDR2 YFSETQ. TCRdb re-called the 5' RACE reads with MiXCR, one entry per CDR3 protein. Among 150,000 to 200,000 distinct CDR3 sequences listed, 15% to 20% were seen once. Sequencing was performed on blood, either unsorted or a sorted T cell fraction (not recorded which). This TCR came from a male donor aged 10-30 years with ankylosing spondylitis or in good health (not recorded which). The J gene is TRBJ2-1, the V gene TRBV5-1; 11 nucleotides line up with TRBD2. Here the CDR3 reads CASSILAGADRTYNEQFF. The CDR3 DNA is TGCGCCAGCAGCATACTAGCGGGGGCCGATCGCACCTACAATGAGCAGTTCTTC. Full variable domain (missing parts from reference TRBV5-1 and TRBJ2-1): KAGVTQTPRYLIKTRGQQVTLSCSPISGHRSVSWYQQTPGQGLQFLFEYFSETQRNKGNFPGRFSGRQFSNSRSEMNVSTLELGDSALYLCASSILAGADRTYNEQFFGPGTRLTVL.